The 9 T cell receptor beta chains listed next were all sequenced from one sample in a study of cytomegalovirus exposure and HLA in healthy donors. The PCR made use of 60 Vbeta and 13 Jbeta primers. Profiling relied on immunoSEQ multiplex PCR, and the TCRdb table lists in-frame clones only, not all of them. The repertoire consists of about 130,000 clones, with roughly 74% occurring once and the leading ten covering 6.6%. The sequenced sample was PBMCs. The receptor source for this set is a man aged 35-49 years in good health and CMV-seropositive.

The chain recombines TRBV5-1 with TRBJ2-7, with 11 bases matching TRBD1. The V segment lost 4 bases and the J segment 5 bases; nucleotides outside the gene matches: 5. The CDR3 runs to 14 residues. Germline V gene sequence: CDR1 SGHRS, CDR2 YFSETQ. The CDR3: CASSGGTGGNEQYF. CDR3 nucleotide sequence: TGCGCCAGCAGCGGCGGGACAGGGGGGAACGAGCAGTACTTC.

As concerns this clone: The junction differs from germline at one of its ends, possibly a read error. The CDR3 DNA is TGTACCAGTTCCTCGGGTACCCTGAACACTGAAGCTTTCTTT. It encodes CTSSSGTLNTEAFF. The chain combines TRBV28 with TRBJ1-1, with D unresolved. The germline V gene has CDR1 MDHEN and CDR2 SYDVKM. This CDR3 has 14 amino acids.

The chain combines TRBV6-6 with TRBJ2-7, with D perhaps matching TRBD1 (6 bases). The length of the CDR3 is 15 residues. Germline V gene lookup returns CDR1 MNHNY and CDR2 SVGAGI (reference sequence). Trimming stripped 3 bases from V and 1 base from J, with 13 bases between. CDR3 in amino acids: CASSYLGGASYEQYF. CDR3 nucleotides: TGTGCCAGCAGTTATTTAGGGGGTGCGTCCTACGAGCAGTACTTC.

In DNA form, the CDR3 reads TGTGCCAGCAGTTATTTGAGAGAGCAGTACTTC. Translating gives CASSYLREQYF. The chain carries TRBV6-6 and TRBJ2-7; no definite D call. This CDR3 contains 11 residues. V lost 3 bases and J 7 bases, leaving 7 bases between the germline ends. Germline V gives CDR1 MNHNY, CDR2 SVGAGI (reference sequence).

J is TRBJ1-5 and V is TRBV28, with 7 bases fitting TRBD1. The CDR3 covers 17 residues. J gave up 1 base and V 2 bases, and 8 bases lay outside the gene matches. Per the germline V gene, CDR1 is MDHEN and CDR2 is SYDVKM. Here the CDR3 DNA reads TGTGCCAGCAGTTTAGGAAGAAAGGGGGCAAGCAATCAGCCCCAGCATTTT. Translation: CASSLGRKGASNQPQHF.

This rearrangement joins TRBV10-3 to TRBJ1-1; tentatively, D is TRBD1 (6 bases). Germline CDR1 ENHRY, CDR2 SYGVKD. The CDR3 has 13 amino acids. The ends were cut back, 6 bases at V and 5 bases at J, with 13 bases in the middle. The CDR3 protein is CAIREKGETEAFF. CDR3 sequence (DNA): TGTGCCATCAGAGAGAAGGGGGAAACTGAAGCTTTCTTT.

The chain joins TRBV27 to TRBJ1-5; tentative D call: TRBD1 (6 bases). Germline-derived CDR1 and CDR2 are MNHEY and SMNVEV (reference sequence). This CDR3 spans 14 amino acids. V lost 8 bases and J 4 bases, leaving 15 bases between the germline ends. CDR3 coding DNA: TGTGCCAGCGTTGGGGACAACCGAAATCAGCCCCAGCATTTT. This translates into CASVGDNRNQPQHF.

The V and J genes are TRBV19 and TRBJ2-2; 8 nucleotides align to TRBD1. This CDR3 has 15 residues. Trimming cost V 4 bases and J 1 base; bases outside gene matches: 2. Germline loops: CDR1 LNHDA, CDR2 SQIVND (reference sequence). CDR3 coding DNA: TGTGCCAGTAGTACCGGGACAGGGAACACCGGGGAGCTGTTTTTT. This codes for CASSTGTGNTGELFF. Looking up the rest from reference TRBV19 and TRBJ2-2 gives the full variable domain: DGGITQSPKYLFRKEGQNVTLSCEQNLNHDAMYWYRQDPGQGLRLIYYSQIVNDFQKGDIAEGYSVSREKKESFPLTVTSAQKNPTAFYLCASSTGTGNTGELFFGEGSRLTVL.

The rearrangement uses TRBV30 and TRBJ2-7; 10 bases agree with TRBD1. Germline V gives CDR1 GTSNPN, CDR2 SVGIG (reference sequence). With V trimmed by 3 bases and J by 6 bases, 2 bases remained unmatched. CDR3 length: 12 residues. The CDR3 reads CAWSRTGGEQYF. DNA of the CDR3: TGTGCCTGGAGCAGGACAGGGGGCGAGCAGTACTTC.